The next 8 T cell receptor beta chains were all read from a single sample in a study of cytomegalovirus exposure and HLA in healthy donors. Amplification used 60 Vbeta primers and 13 Jbeta primers. Profiled with immunoSEQ multiplex PCR; TCRdb holds only in-frame clones, not every one. The data contain under 120,000 clones, roughly 70% of them singletons. Sequenced sample: PBMCs. The source of these receptors is a man in his forties in good health and CMV-seropositive.

The chain joins TRBV6-1 to TRBJ2-3; 7 bases align to TRBD2. Germline CDR1 is MNHNS and CDR2 is SASEGT. Trimming at V came to 5 bases and at J to 0 bases, leaving 5 bases not matched to a gene. The CDR3 is 15 amino acids. The CDR3 nucleotides read TGTGCCAGCAGTCCCCAACTAGCGAGCACAGATACGCAGTATTTT. This codes for CASSPQLASTDTQYF.

V gene TRBV5-1 combines with J gene TRBJ2-2, with TRBD2 matching 11 bases. The CDR3 is 16 amino acids. Germline CDR1 SGHRS, CDR2 YFSETQ. Trimming cost V 3 bases and J 7 bases; bases outside gene matches: 8. CDR3 protein: CASSYATSGKVGELFF. The CDR3 coding sequence is TGCGCCAGCAGCTACGCGACTAGCGGGAAGGTCGGGGAGCTGTTTTTT.

The V and J genes are TRBV30 and TRBJ2-6; 8 bases are a match to TRBD2. The V gene's germline CDR1 is GTSNPN and CDR2 SVGIG (reference sequence). Trimming cost V 2 bases and J 4 bases; bases outside gene matches: 4. The CDR3 extends over 15 amino acids. CDR3 nucleotide sequence: TGTGCCTGGAGTCGGGGGGGGTCCGGGGCCAACGTCCTGACTTTC. This sequence encodes CAWSRGGSGANVLTF.

In this sample, this clone turned up once. V and J are TRBV27 and TRBJ1-1; TRBD1 aligns across 10 bases. Trimming cost V 4 bases and J 8 bases; bases outside gene matches: 4. The CDR3 runs to 13 residues. Germline CDR1 and CDR2: MNHEY and SMNVEV (reference sequence). The CDR3 spells CASSSDRGGEAFF. CDR3 nucleotides: TGTGCCAGCAGTTCGGACAGGGGGGGGGAAGCTTTCTTT.

This clone occurred once. In nucleotides, the CDR3 is TGTGCCAGCAGATCAGGGTCCACTAATGAAAAACTGTTTTTT. Translating gives CASRSGSTNEKLFF. The rearrangement joins TRBV2 to TRBJ1-4; TRBD1 is a possible D gene (5 bases). The V gene's germline CDR1 is SNHLY and CDR2 FYNNEI. The CDR3 sequence is 14 residues long. V was shortened by 6 bases and J by 2 bases, with 10 bases between the two germline ends.

This chain links TRBV4-1 with TRBJ2-7; 9 nucleotides match TRBD2. The germline V gene encodes CDR1 MGHRA and CDR2 YSYEKL. The trim removed 0 bases at V and 0 bases at J, leaving 3 bases unmatched. This CDR3 spans 16 amino acids. The CDR3 loop is CASSQDELAGSYEQYF. The CDR3 DNA follows: TGCGCCAGCAGCCAAGATGAACTAGCGGGCTCCTACGAGCAGTACTTC.

The CDR3 loop reads CASSLVGLAGVSEETQYF. The CDR3 DNA is TGTGCCAGCAGCTTGGTGGGACTAGCGGGAGTCAGTGAAGAGACCCAGTACTTC. The rearrangement joins TRBV5-4 to TRBJ2-5, with 14 bases that match TRBD2. CDR1 and CDR2 from the germline V gene are SGHNT and YYREEE (reference sequence). This CDR3 contains 18 residues. With 0 bases clipped from V and 3 bases from J, the junction kept 7 bases outside the gene matches.

The chain employs TRBV5-6 and TRBJ2-3; TRBD1 agrees at 10 bases. This CDR3 spans 15 amino acids. Germline-derived CDR1 and CDR2 are SGHDT and YYEEEE. Unmatched junction bases numbered 5, after V lost 4 bases and J lost 3 bases. The CDR3 reads CASSSGQGETDTQYF. In DNA form, the CDR3 reads TGTGCCAGCAGCAGCGGACAGGGGGAGACAGATACGCAGTATTTT.